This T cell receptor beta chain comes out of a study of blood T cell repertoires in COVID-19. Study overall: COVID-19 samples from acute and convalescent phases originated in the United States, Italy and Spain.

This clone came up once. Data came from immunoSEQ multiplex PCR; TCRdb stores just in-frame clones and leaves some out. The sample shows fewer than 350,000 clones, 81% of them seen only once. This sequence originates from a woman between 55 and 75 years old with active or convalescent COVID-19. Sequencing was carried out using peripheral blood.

CDR3 DNA: TGTGCCAGCAGTCTTCAACAGGGATCCGGCCAGCCCCAGCATTTT. Translating gives CASSLQQGSGQPQHF. The chain links TRBV6-6 to TRBJ1-5; tentative D call: TRBD1 (6 bases). CDR3 length: 15 residues. Trimming took 5 bases from V and 7 from J, leaving 18 bases between them. Germline V gene lookup returns CDR1 MNHNY and CDR2 SVGAGI (reference sequence).